These 30 T cell receptor beta chains were sequenced from one sample in a study of T-cell reconstitution after alpha-beta-depleted transplantation in children. Molecular barcoding with unique molecular identifiers was used for the TCRbeta library. From the PCR reads, TCRdb called clonotypes with MiXCR, one entry per CDR3 protein. The data show some 590,000 distinct CDR3 sequences, with roughly 10% seen just once and about 4% held by the top ten. The starting material was PBMCs from the stem cell graft donor, obtained from the stem cell graft. These receptors were taken from a human donor who donated a stem cell graft to a child with acute myeloid leukemia.

This clonotype has ten or more counts. J is TRBJ2-3 and V is TRBV20-1; TRBD1 aligns across 8 bases. The length of the CDR3 is 17 residues. Germline V CDR1 and CDR2: DFQATT, SNEGSKA (reference sequence). V dropped 0 bases and J dropped 3; count of bases not matched to a gene: 11. The CDR3 spells CSARDPRHRGVTDTQYF. The CDR3 DNA is TGCAGTGCTAGAGACCCTAGGCACAGGGGGGTGACAGATACGCAGTATTTT.

This clonotype was counted once. A much larger clone lies a single base off, so this may be a read error. V is TRBV5-1 and J is TRBJ1-3; D remains unclear. There are 15 residues in the CDR3. The germline CDR1 and CDR2 sequences are SGHRS and YFSETQ. The CDR3, as DNA: TGCGCCAGCAGCCCGACACCTTACTCTGGAAACACCATAAATTTT. Amino acids: CASSPTPYSGNTINF.

The chain links TRBV4-3 to TRBJ1-2; D is perhaps TRBD1 (6 bases). Trimming removed 4 bases at V and 1 base at J, with 10 bases between. The CDR3 runs 14 residues. Germline assignment: CDR1 LGHNA and CDR2 YSLEER. CDR3 sequence (DNA): TGCGCCAGCAGCCCCGGACAGAGTAACTATGGCTACACCTTC. Its translation: CASSPGQSNYGYTF.

The chain joins TRBV12-3 or TRBV12-4 to TRBJ1-2; D remains ambiguous. Trimming pared 6 bases from V and 3 bases from J, leaving 8 bases between. The CDR3 covers 12 residues. In DNA form, the CDR3 reads TGTGCCAGCAGCTCCCTTGACTATGGCTACACCTTC. Protein product: CASSSLDYGYTF.

Only a few counts were recorded for this clonotype. V usage is TRBV6-2 or TRBV6-3 and J usage is TRBJ1-2, with 8 bases fitting TRBD1. The CDR3 length is 13 residues. Germline assignment: CDR1 MNHEY and CDR2 SVGEGT. V shed 10 bases and J 4 bases; nucleotides not matched to a gene: 8. The CDR3 is CATAGTGGYGYTF. Here the CDR3 DNA reads TGTGCCACCGCAGGGACAGGCGGCTATGGCTACACCTTC.

The sample holds a few counts of this clonotype. The chain carries TRBV20-1 and TRBJ2-7; TRBD2 matches at 10 bases. The CDR3 sequence is 13 residues long. Germline V gene data show CDR1 as DFQATT and CDR2 as SNEGSKA (reference sequence). Losses at the gene ends were 1 base for V and 6 bases for J; bases not matched to a gene: 3. The DNA for the CDR3 is TGCAGTGCTAGAGTATTAGCGGGAGGCGAGCAGTACTTC. Translation: CSARVLAGGEQYF.

This clonotype turned up a few times. This chain joins TRBV20-1 and TRBJ2-7, with TRBD1 matching 9 bases. V dropped 0 bases and J dropped 2; count of bases not matched to a gene: 5. The CDR3 runs to 15 residues. Germline values: CDR1 DFQATT, CDR2 SNEGSKA (reference sequence). In DNA form, the CDR3 reads TGCAGTGCTAGAGACAACAGGGGGCTGCCCTACGAGCAGTACTTC. This gives the protein CSARDNRGLPYEQYF.

This clonotype was detected many times. The V call is TRBV7-8, the J call TRBJ2-2; TRBD1 aligns across 7 bases. CDR3 size: 15 residues. J lost 3 bases, V lost 5 bases, and 6 bases had no gene match. Germline V gene lookup returns CDR1 SGHVS and CDR2 FQNEAQ. The CDR3 region is CASSNDRVYTGELFF. CDR3 nucleotide sequence: TGTGCCAGCAGCAATGACAGGGTTTACACCGGGGAGCTGTTTTTT. The full variable domain, in which reference TRBV7-8 and TRBJ2-2 provide the parts outside the CDR3, is GAGVSQSPRYKVAKRGQDVALRCDPISGHVSLFWYQQALGQGPEFLTYFQNEAQLDKSGLPSDRFFAERPEGSVSTLKIQRTQQEDSAVYLCASSNDRVYTGELFFGEGSRLTVL.

CDR3 bases: TGCAGCGTTTCCGGGACTAGCGCAAATCGTCCGGGGGAGCAGTACTTC. It is translated as CSVSGTSANRPGEQYF. The chain has TRBV29-1 and TRBJ2-7; the match to TRBD2 covers 10 bases. The junction had 17 bases not matched to a gene; V was cut back by 5 bases and J by 7 bases. CDR3 length: 16 amino acids. The germline V gene encodes CDR1 SQVTM and CDR2 ANQGSEA.

The chain joins TRBV28 to TRBJ2-2, with D perhaps matching TRBD1 or TRBD2 (5 bases each). Germline V lookup: CDR1 MDHEN, CDR2 SYDVKM. The V and J ends lost 8 bases and 6 bases respectively, with 10 bases between them. This CDR3 comprises 12 residues. CDR3 residues: CASGTSAGELFF. The CDR3 DNA reads as TGTGCCAGCGGGACCTCGGCCGGGGAGCTGTTTTTT.

The chain uses TRBV28 and TRBJ2-5; 12 nucleotides agree with TRBD2. V gave up 4 bases and J gave up 5 bases; unmatched junction bases: 8. Germline CDR1 reads MDHEN; CDR2 reads SYDVKM. The CDR3 is 16 residues long. The CDR3 nucleotides are TGTGCCAGCAGTTCGACTAGCGGGGGTGAGAGGGAGACCCAGTACTTC. Residues: CASSSTSGGERETQYF.

The V call is TRBV6-5, the J call TRBJ1-6; D may be TRBD1 (6 bases). Germline V gives CDR1 MNHEY, CDR2 SVGAGI. The ends were cut back, 0 bases at V and 9 bases at J, with 18 bases in the middle. This CDR3 spans 17 amino acids. CDR3 sequence reads: CASSYSRQAPDPSPLHF. The CDR3 DNA reads TGTGCCAGCAGTTACTCCCGACAGGCTCCAGATCCTTCACCCCTCCACTTT.

The rearrangement uses TRBV20-1 and TRBJ2-5, with 7 bases matching TRBD2. The CDR3 extends over 15 amino acids. Looked up from germline, CDR1 is DFQATT and CDR2 is SNEGSKA (reference sequence). Germline trimming cut 0 bases from V and 1 base from J; bases unmatched to any gene: 5. Here the CDR3 reads CSARDLWEGQETQYF. The CDR3 coding sequence is TGCAGTGCTAGAGATCTGTGGGAGGGCCAAGAGACCCAGTACTTC.

The chain uses TRBV7-9 and TRBJ1-2; D may be TRBD1 (6 bases). The CDR3 has 14 amino acids. Germline CDR1 and CDR2: SEHNR and FQNEAQ (reference sequence). Trimming left V 5 bases short and J 6 bases short, with 16 bases between. This CDR3 reads CASSPSGARHGYTF. CDR3 DNA sequence: TGTGCCAGCAGCCCCTCGGGGGCTAGGCATGGCTACACCTTC.

The gene calls are TRBV4-3 and TRBJ2-7; no clear D. The CDR3 sequence is 14 residues long. Germline CDR1 is LGHNA and CDR2 is YSLEER. Trimming shortened V by 1 base and J by 3 bases, and 10 bases separated the two germline ends. CDR3 residues: CASSQVLSSYEQYF. The CDR3 bases are TGCGCCAGCAGCCAAGTGCTTAGCAGCTACGAGCAGTACTTC.

This clonotype was counted only a few times. The rearrangement links TRBV7-9 to TRBJ2-1; D might be TRBD1 or TRBD2, each matching 7 bases. Trimming left V 5 bases short and J 7 bases short, with 24 bases between. Germline V CDR1 and CDR2: SEHNR, FQNEAQ (reference sequence). This CDR3 spans 17 amino acids. The CDR3 DNA follows: TGTGCCAGCAGCCCAGGGGGGGCTACCCCCTTCGGGAATGAGCAGTTCTTC. Protein product: CASSPGGATPFGNEQFF.

This clonotype occurred many times. V gene TRBV20-1 combines with J gene TRBJ1-5, with D possibly matching TRBD1 (5 bases). The CDR3 runs to 14 residues. V lost 3 bases and J 7 bases, leaving 16 bases between the germline ends. CDR1 DFQATT and CDR2 SNEGSKA come from the germline V gene (reference sequence). The CDR3 here is CSASQAGRGQPQHF. The CDR3 coding sequence is TGCAGTGCTAGTCAGGCAGGGCGCGGACAGCCCCAGCATTTT.

DNA of the CDR3: TGTGCTAGTGGTTTGCGAAACTTCCACCGACTAGCGGAGCAGTTCTTC. Translation: CASGLRNFHRLAEQFF. The chain combines TRBV12-5 with TRBJ2-1; 8 positions agree with TRBD2. The germline gives CDR1 LGHNT, CDR2 FRNRAP. V lost 2 bases, J lost 10 bases, and 13 bases stayed unmatched. The CDR3 sequence is 16 residues long.

This clonotype was counted only a few times. The rearrangement links TRBV7-2 to TRBJ2-2; 7 nucleotides line up with TRBD1. This CDR3 contains 15 residues. Germline assignment: CDR1 SGHTA and CDR2 FQGNSA. V gave up 6 bases and J gave up 0 bases; unmatched junction bases: 4. The CDR3 protein is CASRAGTANTGELFF. CDR3 nucleotides: TGTGCCAGCAGGGCCGGGACAGCGAACACCGGGGAGCTGTTTTTT.

The V gene is TRBV24-1, the J gene TRBJ2-5, with 7 bases fitting TRBD1. V trimming: 4 bases; J trimming: 3 bases; junction bases outside the gene matches: 4. Germline V gives CDR1 KGHDR, CDR2 SFDVKD. CDR3 length equals 14 residues. CDR3 loop: CATSDTDRKETQYF. The CDR3 nucleotides are TGTGCCACCAGTGACACGGACAGGAAAGAGACCCAGTACTTC.

The table lists this clonotype with a count of one. The gene calls are TRBV9 and TRBJ2-7; a possible D gene is TRBD1 (7 bases). CDR1 is SGDLS, CDR2 YYNGEE, per germline. Trimming pared 4 bases from V and 6 bases from J, leaving 17 bases between. CDR3 length: 14 amino acids. This CDR3 is CASSFRDSGGEQYF. For the CDR3, the DNA is TGTGCCAGCAGCTTCCGGGACTCAGGGGGCGAGCAGTACTTC.

This clonotype was seen repeatedly, ten times or more. This chain connects TRBV2 to TRBJ2-5, with no clear D. Germline V lookup: CDR1 SNHLY, CDR2 FYNNEI. CDR3 length: 13 residues. V was pared by 3 bases and J by 3 bases, with 8 bases between. CDR3 coding DNA: TGTGCCAGCAGTGAGCAGGCGGAAGAGACCCAGTACTTC. It specifies CASSEQAEETQYF.

This clonotype was seen many times. The chain uses TRBV6-5 and TRBJ2-3; maybe TRBD2 (6 bases). The V gene lost 2 bases and the J gene lost 0 bases, with 9 bases spanning the gap. Germline values: CDR1 MNHEY, CDR2 SVGAGI. The CDR3 runs 15 residues. CDR3 sequence (DNA): TGTGCCAGCAGTTACCGGGACTTTAGCACAGATACGCAGTATTTT. This codes for CASSYRDFSTDTQYF.

Only a few counts were recorded for this clonotype. The V and J genes are TRBV20-1 and TRBJ1-5, with 7 positions matching TRBD1. The V gene end was trimmed by 3 bases and the J gene end by 5 bases; junction bases not matched to a gene: 4. CDR3 length: 13 residues. Germline CDR1 is DFQATT and CDR2 is SNEGSKA (reference sequence). The CDR3 spells CSARRQGDQPQHF. The CDR3 DNA reads as TGCAGTGCTAGGCGACAGGGCGATCAGCCCCAGCATTTT.

The rearrangement joins TRBV29-1 to TRBJ2-7; 7 bases are a match to TRBD1. This CDR3 has 12 residues. The V gene's germline CDR1 is SQVTM and CDR2 ANQGSEA. With 1 base clipped from V and 6 bases from J, the junction kept 3 bases outside the gene matches. CDR3 amino acids: CSVEGDRSEQYF. As DNA, the CDR3 is TGCAGCGTTGAAGGGGACAGATCCGAGCAGTACTTC.

This clonotype was seen more than once but under ten times. The chain combines TRBV20-1 with TRBJ1-4; possible D gene TRBD1, 6 bases. The CDR3 has 12 amino acids. Per germline, CDR1 DFQATT and CDR2 SNEGSKA (reference sequence). Between the trimmed V and J ends, which lost 4 bases and 7 bases, there was a span of 10 bases. The CDR3 sequence is CSAIRGSEKLFF. The CDR3 nucleotides read TGCAGTGCTATTAGGGGGAGTGAAAAACTGTTTTTT.

This chain uses TRBV12-5 with TRBJ2-1; D is unclear. CDR1 is LGHNT, CDR2 FRNRAP, per germline. V was cut by 6 bases and J by 7 bases, with 19 bases left in between. CDR3 length equals 15 residues. The CDR3 nucleotides read TGTGCTAGTGGCCCCGGCACCCTGATGGGGAATGAGCAGTTCTTC. Protein sequence: CASGPGTLMGNEQFF. The variable domain in full, completed from reference TRBV12-5 and TRBJ2-1, reads DARVTQTPRHKVTEMGQEVTMRCQPILGHNTVFWYRQTMMQGLELLAYFRNRAPLDDSGMPKDRFSAEMPDATLATLKIQPSEPRDSAVYFCASGPGTLMGNEQFFGPGTRLTVL.

The table lists this clonotype with a count of one. The chain links TRBV11-2 to TRBJ2-1; possible D gene TRBD1, 6 bases. Trimming stripped 7 bases from V and 1 base from J, with 14 bases between. The CDR3 contains 15 residues. The germline gives CDR1 SGHAT, CDR2 FQNNGV. CDR3 DNA sequence: TGTGCCAGCACAATCGGACAGTCGTCCTACAATGAGCAGTTCTTC. This translates into CASTIGQSSYNEQFF.

The V call is TRBV20-1, the J call TRBJ2-7, with TRBD1 matching over 7 bases. Unmatched junction bases numbered 10, after V lost 2 bases and J lost 6 bases. Germline V CDR1 and CDR2: DFQATT, SNEGSKA (reference sequence). The CDR3 has 14 residues. In DNA, the CDR3 is TGCAGTGCTAGACCACTACAGGGGTTTTCCGAGCAGTACTTC. It translates to CSARPLQGFSEQYF.

This chain joins TRBV6-2 or TRBV6-3 and TRBJ1-1, with 7 bases fitting TRBD1. The ends lost 2 bases at V and 6 bases at J; junction bases unmatched: 9. Germline CDR1 is MNHEY and CDR2 is SVGEGT. There are 15 residues in the CDR3. CDR3 sequence reads: CASSYGGFQGAEAFF. In nucleotides, the CDR3 is TGTGCCAGCAGTTACGGAGGGTTCCAGGGGGCTGAAGCTTTCTTT.